The entry below describes one T cell receptor (beta chain). Amplification used 60 Vbeta primers and 13 Jbeta primers. Repertoires were generated with immunoSEQ multiplex PCR, while TCRdb's copy carries only in-frame clones and drops some. The sample lists roughly 120,000 clones; approximately 80% were seen once. This entry is derived from a study of cytomegalovirus exposure and HLA in healthy donors. The V gene's germline CDR1 is SGHNT and CDR2 YYREEE (reference sequence). The CDR3 has 15 residues. Trimming shortened V by 0 bases and J by 6 bases, and 15 bases separated the two germline ends. This chain joins TRBV5-4 and TRBJ1-1; tentative D call: TRBD1 (5 bases). Sequenced input: PBMCs. The receptor was derived from a woman aged 18-29 years in good health and CMV-seronegative. CDR3 in DNA: TGTGCCAGCAGCTTGGCTTGGGACGGGAGTCCTGAAGCTTTCTTT. Its translation is CASSLAWDGSPEAFF.